A selection of T cell receptor beta chains follows, all from one sample in a study of blood T cell repertoires in COVID-19. Clones were read by immunoSEQ multiplex PCR, and TCRdb kept only the in-frame ones, dropping some. The sample holds fewer than 200,000 clones, 70% to 90% seen once. The specimen was peripheral blood. These receptors were obtained from a man in his 70s with active or convalescent COVID-19. Each CDR3 is given with its conserved first and last residue. D genes are given only for firm matches. Some rows have no size entry. The others give once, few or many, or a class for an expanded clone.

j_call: TRBJ1-1
clone_size: few
d_call: TRBD1
v_call: TRBV2
cdr3_aa: CASRFTGETEAFF
cdr3_nt: TGTGCCAGCAGATTCACAGGGGAAACTGAAGCTTTCTTT

j_call: TRBJ2-3
clone_size: -
d_call: -
v_call: TRBV6-5
cdr3_aa: CSVSTLTDTQYF
cdr3_nt: TGTTCCGTTTCTACTTTAACAGATACGCAGTATTTT

j_call: TRBJ2-2
clone_size: -
d_call: TRBD2
v_call: TRBV19
cdr3_aa: CASTRAGGFGELFF
cdr3_nt: TGTGCCAGTACCCGTGCGGGGGGCTTCGGGGAGCTGTTTTTT

j_call: TRBJ2-1
clone_size: -
d_call: TRBD2
v_call: TRBV5-1
cdr3_aa: CASSWGLADYNEQFF
cdr3_nt: TGCGCCAGCAGCTGGGGACTAGCGGATTACAATGAGCAGTTCTTC

j_call: TRBJ1-5
clone_size: -
d_call: -
v_call: TRBV6-5
cdr3_aa: CASSYQINQPQHF
cdr3_nt: TGTGCCAGCAGTTACCAGATCAATCAGCCCCAGCATTTT

j_call: TRBJ2-2
clone_size: -
d_call: TRBD1
v_call: TRBV29-1
cdr3_aa: CSVEGGQGVTGELFF
cdr3_nt: TGCAGCGTTGAGGGAGGACAGGGCGTGACCGGGGAGCTGTTTTTT

j_call: TRBJ1-2
clone_size: -
d_call: -
v_call: TRBV2
cdr3_aa: CASSIGQHNYGYTF
cdr3_nt: TGTGCCAGCAGTATTGGACAGCATAACTATGGCTACACCTTC

j_call: TRBJ1-1
clone_size: -
d_call: TRBD1
v_call: TRBV28
cdr3_aa: CASSPLPGQGKGGAFF
cdr3_nt: TGTGCCAGCAGTCCCCTGCCGGGACAGGGAAAAGGAGGAGCTTTCTTT

j_call: TRBJ1-2
clone_size: -
d_call: -
v_call: TRBV18
cdr3_aa: CASSPPGAGGAYGYTF
cdr3_nt: TGTGCCAGCTCACCACCGGGCGCGGGAGGTGCTTATGGCTACACCTTC

j_call: TRBJ1-1
clone_size: -
d_call: -
v_call: TRBV24-1
cdr3_aa: CATSDAANTEAFF
cdr3_nt: TGTGCCACCAGTGACGCGGCGAACACTGAAGCTTTCTTT

j_call: TRBJ1-1
clone_size: few
d_call: TRBD1
v_call: TRBV29-1
cdr3_aa: CSVNLRDRARLPEAFF
cdr3_nt: TGCAGCGTTAACCTCCGGGACAGGGCTCGCCTACCTGAAGCTTTCTTT

j_call: TRBJ1-2
clone_size: few
d_call: TRBD1
v_call: TRBV28
cdr3_aa: CASSSLDRGHDYGYTF
cdr3_nt: TGTGCCAGCAGTTCCCTCGACAGGGGGCATGACTATGGCTACACCTTC

j_call: TRBJ1-1
clone_size: -
d_call: TRBD1
v_call: TRBV7-3
cdr3_aa: CASRGQGADTEAFF
cdr3_nt: TGTGCCAGCAGGGGACAGGGGGCGGACACTGAAGCTTTCTTT

j_call: TRBJ1-3
clone_size: few
d_call: TRBD1
v_call: TRBV6-5
cdr3_aa: CASMGQYSGNTIYF
cdr3_nt: TGTGCCAGCATGGGACAGTACTCTGGAAACACCATATATTTT

j_call: TRBJ2-2
clone_size: -
d_call: -
v_call: TRBV7-2
cdr3_aa: CASSLQGRGTGELFF
cdr3_nt: TGTGCCAGCAGCCTACAGGGCCGGGGCACCGGGGAGCTGTTTTTT

j_call: TRBJ2-1
clone_size: -
d_call: TRBD2
v_call: TRBV24-1
cdr3_aa: CATSDPGLAGNNEQFF
cdr3_nt: TGTGCCACCAGTGACCCGGGACTAGCGGGAAACAATGAGCAGTTCTTC

j_call: TRBJ2-2
clone_size: -
d_call: -
v_call: TRBV10-2
cdr3_aa: CASSYRDGELFF
cdr3_nt: TGCGCCAGCAGTTACAGGGACGGGGAGCTGTTTTTT

j_call: TRBJ2-1
clone_size: many
d_call: TRBD1
v_call: TRBV11-3
cdr3_aa: CASSLKDRAHEQFF
cdr3_nt: TGTGCCAGCAGCTTAAAGGACAGGGCCCATGAGCAGTTCTTC

j_call: TRBJ2-6
clone_size: -
d_call: -
v_call: TRBV5-1
cdr3_aa: CASTPRAVSGANVLTF
cdr3_nt: TGCGCCAGCACCCCGAGGGCTGTCTCTGGGGCCAACGTCCTGACTTTC

j_call: TRBJ2-1
clone_size: -
d_call: TRBD2
v_call: TRBV6-5
cdr3_aa: CASSYAGLASGDEQFF
cdr3_nt: TGTGCCAGCAGTTACGCCGGACTAGCTAGTGGGGATGAGCAGTTCTTC

j_call: TRBJ1-5
clone_size: few
d_call: -
v_call: TRBV30
cdr3_aa: CAWSGGTGNQPQHF
cdr3_nt: TGTGCCTGGAGTGGGGGGACTGGGAATCAGCCCCAGCATTTT

j_call: TRBJ1-6
clone_size: once
d_call: TRBD1
v_call: TRBV15
cdr3_aa: CATSRGQGSPLHF
cdr3_nt: TGTGCCACCAGCAGAGGACAGGGTTCACCCCTCCACTTT

j_call: TRBJ2-3
clone_size: -
d_call: TRBD1
v_call: TRBV4-1
cdr3_aa: CASSHDNRGDTQYF
cdr3_nt: TGCGCCAGCAGCCATGATAACAGGGGAGATACGCAGTATTTT

j_call: TRBJ1-1
clone_size: -
d_call: TRBD1
v_call: TRBV6-5
cdr3_aa: CASSYTGTGSDTEAFF
cdr3_nt: TGTGCCAGCAGTTACACCGGGACAGGGAGTGACACTGAAGCTTTCTTT

j_call: TRBJ2-5
clone_size: -
d_call: TRBD2
v_call: TRBV3-1/TRBV3-2
cdr3_aa: CASSQVDGRAKETQYF
cdr3_nt: TGTGCCAGCAGCCAAGTAGACGGGAGGGCCAAGGAGACCCAGTACTTC

j_call: TRBJ2-1
clone_size: -
d_call: TRBD1
v_call: TRBV7-7
cdr3_aa: CASSPGTGMYNEQFF
cdr3_nt: TGTGCTAGCAGCCCTGGGACAGGGATGTACAATGAGCAGTTCTTC

j_call: TRBJ1-5
clone_size: -
d_call: -
v_call: TRBV5-8
cdr3_aa: CASGQDYQPQHF
cdr3_nt: TGTGCCAGCGGGCAGGATTATCAGCCCCAGCATTTT

j_call: TRBJ2-5
clone_size: once
d_call: -
v_call: TRBV28
cdr3_aa: CASRRQAKETQYF
cdr3_nt: TGTGCCAGCAGACGACAGGCCAAAGAGACCCAGTACTTC

j_call: TRBJ2-7
clone_size: -
d_call: -
v_call: TRBV7-9
cdr3_aa: CASSRDITYEQYF
cdr3_nt: TGTGCCAGCAGCCGGGACATTACCTACGAGCAGTACTTC

j_call: TRBJ1-1
clone_size: -
d_call: -
v_call: TRBV7-9
cdr3_aa: CASSPTGLAEAFF
cdr3_nt: TGTGCCAGCAGCCCCACAGGTCTGGCTGAAGCTTTCTTT

j_call: TRBJ1-5
clone_size: -
d_call: TRBD1
v_call: TRBV6-2/TRBV6-3
cdr3_aa: CASSYRDRGPNQPQHF
cdr3_nt: TGTGCCAGCAGTTACCGGGACAGGGGGCCCAATCAGCCCCAGCATTTT

j_call: TRBJ1-2
clone_size: once
d_call: TRBD1
v_call: TRBV9
cdr3_aa: CASSENRGNYGYTF
cdr3_nt: TGTGCCAGCAGCGAGAACAGGGGGAACTATGGCTACACCTTC

j_call: TRBJ1-1
clone_size: -
d_call: -
v_call: TRBV30
cdr3_aa: CAWSRNRARDTEAFF
cdr3_nt: TGTGCCTGGAGTCGGAACAGGGCGAGGGACACTGAAGCTTTCTTT

j_call: TRBJ1-2
clone_size: -
d_call: -
v_call: TRBV9
cdr3_aa: CASSTPPTGYTF
cdr3_nt: TGTGCCAGCAGCACCCCCCCCACAGGCTACACCTTC

j_call: TRBJ2-3
clone_size: -
d_call: -
v_call: TRBV6-2/TRBV6-3
cdr3_aa: CASSTSDRGVSGTQYF
cdr3_nt: TGTGCCAGCAGCACTTCGGACAGAGGGGTTAGTGGTACGCAGTATTTT

j_call: TRBJ2-5
clone_size: -
d_call: TRBD1
v_call: TRBV29-1
cdr3_aa: CSVRTGERETQYF
cdr3_nt: TGCAGCGTTAGGACAGGGGAACGTGAGACCCAGTACTTC